The clone carrying this T cell receptor (beta chain) came up many times. This CDR3 spans 14 amino acids. Per germline, CDR1 SGHTA and CDR2 FQGNSA. Trimming removed 3 bases at V and 7 bases at J, with 13 bases between. This entry is derived from a study of T cells in Graves' hyperthyroidism and ophthalmopathy. No progression to ophthalmopathy during 18 months of follow-up defined stable disease. Amplified TCR beta CDR3 regions came from RNA transcripts. The HTBI primer set drove a first-round RT-PCR of the TCR CDR3. One entry per CDR3 protein, called by TCRdb with MiXCR from the multiplex PCR reads. The repertoire consists of some 420,000 distinct CDR3 sequences, with roughly an eighth occurring once and the leading ten covering 5.3%.

The specimen was blood. The receptor comes from a woman aged 18-35 years with Graves' hyperthyroidism. The rearrangement links TRBV7-2 to TRBJ1-5; tentatively, D is TRBD1 (6 bases). CDR3 region: CASSFRGARQPQHF. In DNA form, the CDR3 reads TGTGCCAGCAGCTTCCGGGGGGCGCGACAGCCCCAGCATTTT.